Listed below are T cell receptor beta chains from one sample, sequenced in a study of technical replicates of blood from a handful of donors. Produced via immunoSEQ multiplex PCR; TCRdb's table is partial and in-frame only. Of tens of thousands of clones in the sample, roughly 90% were seen once. Sample: T cells isolated from PBMCs. The receptors were gathered from a human donor in good health. Each CDR3 is given with its conserved first and last residue. D genes are given only for firm matches. Some rows have no size entry. The others give once, few or many, or a class for an expanded clone.

v_gene	abundance	d_gene	j_gene	CDR3aa	CDR3nt
TRBV1	-	-	TRBJ2-7	CTSSQTGTSGRHGDHEQYF	TGCACCAGCAGCCAAACCGGGACTAGCGGGAGGCATGGGGACCACGAGCAGTACTTC
TRBV5-1	-	TRBD2	TRBJ2-1	CASSLVLAGGPEQFF	TGCGCCAGCAGCTTGGTTCTAGCGGGAGGGCCTGAGCAGTTCTTC
TRBV7-2	-	TRBD2	TRBJ2-7	CASSQLAVLEQYF	TGTGCCAGCAGCCAACTAGCGGTCTTAGAGCAGTACTTC
TRBV11-2	-	TRBD1	TRBJ1-1	CASSRGGTGGARYTEAFF	TGTGCCAGCAGCCGCGGGGGGACAGGGGGCGCAAGGTACACTGAAGCTTTCTTT
TRBV7-7	-	-	TRBJ2-1	CASSLVLGHNEQFF	TGTGCCAGCAGCTTAGTATTGGGGCACAATGAGCAGTTCTTC
TRBV5-5	medium-sized	TRBD1	TRBJ2-7	CASSPTTGGIAEQYF	TGTGCCAGCAGCCCAACCACAGGGGGGATAGCCGAGCAGTACTTC
TRBV28	-	TRBD2	TRBJ2-5	CASSIQFREGRETQYF	TGTGCCAGCAGTATCCAATTCCGGGAGGGCCGAGAGACCCAGTACTTC
TRBV6-4	-	-	TRBJ2-4	CASSPDSEVNIQYF	TGTGCCAGCAGTCCAGACAGCGAGGTAAACATTCAGTACTTC
TRBV30	once	-	TRBJ1-1	CAWSVLGGTEAFF	TGTGCCTGGAGTGTACTCGGGGGTACTGAAGCTTTCTTT
TRBV9	-	-	TRBJ2-4	CASSVSGDAKNIQYF	TGTGCCAGCAGCGTTAGCGGCGACGCCAAAAACATTCAGTACTTC
TRBV28	-	-	TRBJ1-5	CASSNPLLRGNQPQHF	TGTGCCAGCAGTAATCCCTTACTCAGGGGAAATCAGCCCCAGCATTTT
TRBV19	few	-	TRBJ2-7	CAVGSRGTAYEQYF	TGTGCCGTTGGTTCCCGCGGGACAGCCTACGAGCAGTACTTC
TRBV30	-	-	TRBJ1-4	CAWIRQTRHLGEKLFF	TGTGCCTGGATTAGGCAAACTAGACATTTAGGTGAAAAACTGTTTTTT
TRBV27	-	TRBD2	TRBJ2-1	CASTSTHRGRAIVSYNEQFF	TGTGCCAGCACCTCGACCCACCGCGGGAGGGCCATTGTCTCCTACAATGAGCAGTTCTTC
TRBV4-1	-	-	TRBJ2-1	CASSLTMDEQFF	TGCGCCAGCAGCCTCACAATGGATGAGCAGTTCTTC
TRBV7-2	-	TRBD1	TRBJ1-2	CASSYRQGRPTNYGYTF	TGTGCCAGCAGCTACCGACAGGGGCGCCCTACAAACTATGGCTACACCTTC
TRBV11-2	once	-	TRBJ2-3	CASRNNREIYTQYF	TGTGCCAGCAGGAACAACCGGGAGATTTATACGCAGTATTTT
TRBV4-1	-	TRBD2	TRBJ2-2	CASSQRLAGELNTGELFF	TGCGCCAGCAGCCAAAGACTAGCGGGAGAACTTAACACCGGGGAGCTGTTTTTT
TRBV18	-	-	TRBJ1-1	CASSPAGASTTRTEAFF	TGTGCCAGCTCACCCGCAGGGGCTAGTACCACCAGGACTGAAGCTTTCTTT
TRBV7-3	-	TRBD2	TRBJ2-1	CASSADPYTSGDSYNEQFF	TGTGCCAGCAGCGCCGACCCGTACACTAGCGGAGACTCCTACAATGAGCAGTTCTTC
TRBV9	once	-	TRBJ2-4	CASSADEGKNIQYF	TGTGCCAGCAGCGCAGACGAGGGCAAAAACATTCAGTACTTC
TRBV19	-	TRBD2	TRBJ2-1	CASRRGPGLAGDNEQFF	TGTGCCAGTAGACGAGGGCCGGGACTAGCGGGGGACAATGAGCAGTTCTTC
TRBV6-1	once	-	TRBJ1-2	CASSELGVGGYTF	TGTGCCAGCAGTGAGCTGGGAGTTGGTGGCTACACCTTC
TRBV25-1	-	-	TRBJ1-2	CASSGGFGYTF	TGTGCCAGCAGTGGAGGGTTTGGCTACACCTTC
TRBV10-3	-	TRBD1	TRBJ1-2	CAISEGGQGANYGYTF	TGTGCCATCAGTGAGGGGGGACAGGGGGCAAACTATGGCTACACCTTC
TRBV27	-	-	TRBJ1-3	CASFYRVADSGNTIYF	TGTGCCAGCTTTTACAGGGTTGCGGACTCTGGAAACACCATATATTTT
TRBV5-1	-	TRBD1	TRBJ2-1	CASSTGQGVHNEQFF	TGCGCCAGCAGCACGGGACAGGGAGTACACAATGAGCAGTTCTTC
TRBV28	-	-	TRBJ1-5	CASSLRGKGPPQHF	TGTGCCAGCAGTTTAAGGGGAAAAGGGCCGCCCCAGCATTTT
TRBV4-1	-	TRBD1	TRBJ2-2	CASSLQGFTGELFF	TGCGCCAGCAGCCTACAGGGGTTCACCGGGGAGCTGTTTTTT
TRBV7-9	-	TRBD2	TRBJ2-3	CASSFGGSGTDTQYF	TGTGCCAGCAGCTTCGGGGGTAGCGGGACAGATACGCAGTATTTT
TRBV7-2	-	TRBD1	TRBJ1-5	CASSLADRVGQPQHF	TGTGCCAGCAGCTTAGCGGACAGGGTAGGCCAGCCCCAGCATTTT
TRBV28	-	-	TRBJ2-7	CASSLTGADYEQYF	TGTGCCAGCAGTTTAACAGGAGCAGACTACGAGCAGTACTTC
TRBV7-9	once	-	TRBJ2-6	CASSLKVRDSGVLTF	TGTGCCAGCAGCTTAAAGGTTAGGGACTCTGGCGTCCTGACTTTC
TRBV29-1	-	TRBD1	TRBJ1-2	CSVGTGGNYGYTF	TGCAGCGTTGGGACAGGGGGCAACTATGGCTACACCTTC
TRBV6-4	-	TRBD2	TRBJ2-3	CASRASGYSTDTQYF	TGTGCCAGCAGGGCTAGCGGGTATAGCACAGATACGCAGTATTTT
TRBV7-9	-	-	TRBJ1-1	CASSTRSLRSNMNTEAFF	TGTGCCAGCAGCACCAGGTCCCTGAGAAGCAACATGAACACTGAAGCTTTCTTT
TRBV29-1	-	TRBD1	TRBJ2-7	CSVRDRGHEQYF	TGCAGCGTCCGGGACAGGGGCCACGAGCAGTACTTC
TRBV5-4	-	-	TRBJ1-4	CASSLGGATNEKLFF	TGTGCCAGCAGCTTAGGGGGGGCAACTAATGAAAAACTGTTTTTT
TRBV5-1	once	TRBD2	TRBJ2-3	CASSEAPSGSSTDTQYF	TGCGCCAGCAGCGAAGCACCTAGCGGATCTAGCACAGATACGCAGTATTTT
TRBV9	once	-	TRBJ2-7	CASSARPRANSYEQYF	TGTGCCAGCAGCGCCCGGCCCAGGGCCAACTCCTACGAGCAGTACTTC
TRBV6-6	once	-	TRBJ1-5	CASSYIGVGSNQPQHF	TGTGCCAGCAGTTACATAGGGGTGGGGAGCAATCAGCCCCAGCATTTT
TRBV25-1	-	-	TRBJ2-7	CASSDIRTVNEQYF	TGTGCCAGCAGTGACATACGGACAGTTAACGAGCAGTACTTC
TRBV27	-	-	TRBJ1-2	CASSLRVPGGYGYTF	TGTGCCAGCAGTTTAAGGGTCCCCGGGGGCTATGGCTACACCTTC
TRBV11-3	-	-	TRBJ1-1	CASRKTTGGGAFF	TGTGCCAGCAGGAAGACGACCGGGGGGGGAGCTTTCTTT
TRBV6-4	-	-	TRBJ1-6	CASSPPSALHF	TGTGCCAGCAGCCCCCCCTCGGCCCTCCACTTT
TRBV7-6	-	TRBD1	TRBJ2-7	CASSPSRDRAYEQYF	TGTGCCAGCAGCCCATCCCGGGACAGGGCCTACGAGCAGTACTTC
TRBV18	-	-	TRBJ1-2	CASSRSGSTYGYTF	TGTGCCAGCTCACGTTCCGGGAGTACCTATGGCTACACCTTC
TRBV28	-	-	TRBJ1-2	CASRGIRVDTF	TGTGCCAGCAGGGGAATCAGGGTAGACACCTTC
TRBV11-2	-	TRBD1	TRBJ2-5	CASAGDRGAEETQYF	TGTGCCAGTGCGGGAGACAGGGGGGCGGAGGAGACCCAGTACTTC
TRBV19	-	TRBD2	TRBJ2-5	CASNQRGGETQYF	TGTGCCAGTAATCAGCGGGGAGGGGAGACCCAGTACTTC
TRBV29-1	-	-	TRBJ2-7	CSVRGQNEQYF	TGCAGCGTTCGAGGTCAGAACGAGCAGTACTTC
TRBV5-4	-	-	TRBJ1-1	CASSLEGLGTEAFF	TGTGCCAGCAGCTTGGAGGGGCTTGGAACTGAAGCTTTCTTT
TRBV4-2	-	TRBD2	TRBJ2-1	CASSQGNSGRSMGNEQFF	TGTGCCAGCAGCCAGGGTAATAGCGGGAGGAGCATGGGGAATGAGCAGTTCTTC